The source of this TCR beta chain is a study of regulatory T cells in long-lasting Graves disease. As to time point: newly diagnosed GD, antithyroid drugs for less than 3 months. TCR sequences were obtained from RNA taken from PBMCs. This clonotype was found many times. Germline V gene lookup returns CDR1 MDHEN and CDR2 SYDVKM. The CDR3 consists of 15 residues. Losses at the gene ends were 1 base for V and 3 bases for J; bases not matched to a gene: 2. iRepertoire HTBI primers and Arm-PCR of CDR3 regions built TCR beta libraries. MiXCR, applied by TCRdb to the multiplex PCR reads, yields one record per CDR3 protein. This sample has around 250,000 distinct CDR3 sequences; around 19% occur once, and the top ten carry more than 20%.

The chain carries TRBV28 and TRBJ2-5, with 10 bases matching TRBD2. The source of this sequence is a female donor with Graves disease. Source: peripheral blood mononuclear cells (PBMCs), taken at new diagnosis, from a patient treated with antithyroid drugs. The chain's CDR3 is CASSLSLAGEETQYF. CDR3 nucleotide sequence: TGTGCCAGCAGTTTATCCCTAGCGGGAGAAGAGACCCAGTACTTC.